This is a list of T cell receptor beta chains from one sample in a study of regulatory T cells in long-lasting Graves disease. TCRdb analysed the multiplex PCR reads with MiXCR anew, one entry per CDR3 protein. Of some 330,000 distinct CDR3 sequences in the sample, over 9.5% were seen once. These data also formed part of another study, on T cells in Graves' hyperthyroidism and ophthalmopathy.

Here the sequenced sample was peripheral blood mononuclear cells (PBMCs), taken at new diagnosis, from a patient treated with antithyroid drugs. The source is a woman aged 18-29 years with Graves disease. Both conserved end residues are part of each CDR3. The D gene is left open where the match is weak. Clone size is stated in some rows and not others, as once, few, many or a class when expanded.

d_call | j_call | v_call | clone_size | cdr3_nt | cdr3_aa
. | TRBJ2-3 | TRBV10-3 | . | TGTGCCATCAGTGTATTTAGCGCAGATACGCAGTATTTT | CAISVFSADTQYF
. | TRBJ2-1 | TRBV28 | many | TGTGCCAGCACCATCACGGGAATTTGGTCCAATGAGCAGTTCTTC | CASTITGIWSNEQFF
TRBD2 | TRBJ2-1 | TRBV6-5 | . | TGTGCCAGCAGTTTCGGCAGTGGACTAGCGGGAGGGCAGCAGTTCTTC | CASSFGSGLAGGQQFF
. | TRBJ2-1 | TRBV6-2/TRBV6-3 | few | TGTGCCAGCAGTTTAACCCCCGAATTCCGGGGCCCCTACAATGAGCAGTTCTTC | CASSLTPEFRGPYNEQFF
TRBD1 | TRBJ2-1 | TRBV12-3/TRBV12-4 | many | TGTGCCAGCAGTGGGACCGGGACAGGGCCCTCCCGATTC | CASSGTGTGPSRF
. | TRBJ2-3 | TRBV7-9 | many | TGTGCCAGCAGCCAAACCCTCCCCCCGGATACGCAGTATTTT | CASSQTLPPDTQYF
. | TRBJ1-2 | TRBV7-9 | many | TGTGCCAGCAGCTTCTACACCTCCGATGCTGGCTACACCTTC | CASSFYTSDAGYTF
. | TRBJ2-2 | TRBV5-1 | many | TGCGCCAGCAGCTTGGGTGGGACAACGAACACCGGGGAGCTGTTTTTT | CASSLGGTTNTGELFF
. | TRBJ2-5 | TRBV27 | . | TGTGCCAGCAGTTTGGCCCCATTTACAGGGGCGGGGGAGACCCAGTACTTC | CASSLAPFTGAGETQYF
. | TRBJ2-3 | TRBV3-1 | many | TGTGCCAGCAGCCATGACCGGTCCCCTGGGACAGATACGCAGTATTTT | CASSHDRSPGTDTQYF
. | TRBJ2-1 | TRBV14 | few | TGTGCCAGCAGCCATCGAGGCAATGAGCAGTTCTTC | CASSHRGNEQFF
TRBD1 | TRBJ2-1 | TRBV9 | few | TGTGCCAGCAGTGGAACAGGGGGCGGCCTAGTTTACAATGAGCAGTTCTTC | CASSGTGGGLVYNEQFF
TRBD1 | TRBJ1-3 | TRBV6-2/TRBV6-3 | . | TGTGCCAGCAGGGATACTGGACAGGCAATCGGAAACACCATATATTTT | CASRDTGQAIGNTIYF
TRBD1 | TRBJ1-6 | TRBV5-1 | few | TGCGCCAGCAGAACGACAGGGGGCTCTAATTCACCCCTCCACTTT | CASRTTGGSNSPLHF
TRBD2 | TRBJ2-7 | TRBV20-1 | many | TGCAGTGCTGATCTTAGCGGGAGAAACGAGCAGTACTTC | CSADLSGRNEQYF
TRBD1 | TRBJ2-7 | TRBV20-1 | many | TGCAGTGCAACTTTCCGGGACAGGGCTGTGGGGAGCTCCTACGAGCAGTACTTC | CSATFRDRAVGSSYEQYF
TRBD1 | TRBJ1-2 | TRBV7-2 | many | TGTGCCAGCAGCTTATATACAGGGGAGGGTGGCCACTACACCTTC | CASSLYTGEGGHYTF
. | TRBJ1-2 | TRBV7-8 | many | TGTGCCAGCAGCTTAGAGGAACCGGGGACTAACTATGGCTACACCTTC | CASSLEEPGTNYGYTF
. | TRBJ1-5 | TRBV12-3/TRBV12-4 | many | TGTGCCAGCGCGGCCTTCCGGGGCAATCAGCCCCAGCATTTT | CASAAFRGNQPQHF
. | TRBJ2-3 | TRBV28 | many | TGTGCCAGCAGTTTTCCGGTGGGGGACGCAGATAATACGCAGTATTTT | CASSFPVGDADNTQYF
. | TRBJ2-3 | TRBV28 | many | TGTGCCAGCAGACCTCCGGGACAAGTCACAGATACGCAGTATTTT | CASRPPGQVTDTQYF
. | TRBJ1-6 | TRBV7-2 | many | TGTGCCAGCAGCCCCAGCTGGCAGGACAATTCACCCCTCCACTTT | CASSPSWQDNSPLHF
. | TRBJ1-1 | TRBV7-9 | . | TGTGCCAGCAGCTCCTCCGACAGACAAAACACTGAAGCTTTCTTT | CASSSSDRQNTEAFF
. | TRBJ1-5 | TRBV2 | few | TGTGCCAGCAGTTGGAGAAGCGGAGAGCCCCAGCATTTT | CASSWRSGEPQHF
TRBD2 | TRBJ2-5 | TRBV9 | many | TGTGCCAGCAGCGTATCCTCCAGCGGGATAGCGGAGACCCAGTACTTC | CASSVSSSGIAETQYF
. | TRBJ1-5 | TRBV6-9 | . | TGTGCCAGCAGTTACTCGAAGGCGGGCCAGCCCCAGCATTTT | CASSYSKAGQPQHF
. | TRBJ2-5 | TRBV14 | few | TGTGCCAGCAGCCCCTTCCTGGGGCGTACACAAGAGACCCAGTACTTC | CASSPFLGRTQETQYF
TRBD1 | TRBJ1-1 | TRBV20-1 | many | TGCAGTGCTAGATGGGACAGGTTATCAGAAGCTTTCTTT | CSARWDRLSEAFF
TRBD2 | TRBJ2-1 | TRBV9 | many | TGTGCCAGCAGCGATCTAGCGGAGAGTTACAATGAGCAGTTCTTC | CASSDLAESYNEQFF
. | TRBJ1-3 | TRBV7-9 | few | TGTGCCAGCAGCTTAAGCTGGGGAGCTGGAAACACCATATATTTT | CASSLSWGAGNTIYF
TRBD2 | TRBJ2-1 | TRBV25-1 | few | TGTGCCAGCAGTGGAATAGCGGGGGCTAGAATGGAGCAGTTCTTC | CASSGIAGARMEQFF
. | TRBJ1-1 | TRBV12-5 | few | TGTGCTAGTGGTTTGTTTCAGGGTACGGCTTTCTTT | CASGLFQGTAFF
. | TRBJ2-1 | TRBV24-1 | few | TGTGCCACCAGTGATAGGGCCTTGAACAACTACAATGAGCAGTTCTTC | CATSDRALNNYNEQFF
. | TRBJ2-7 | TRBV20-1 | many | TGCAGTGCGCTACATGCGGGCGGGGCCTACGAGCAGTACTTC | CSALHAGGAYEQYF
. | TRBJ2-5 | TRBV11-2 | many | TGTGCCAGCAGCTTAGTTTTGGGTCAAGAGACCCAGTACTTC | CASSLVLGQETQYF
. | TRBJ2-7 | TRBV28 | many | TGTGCCAGCAGTGGGCCCGGGGAGTGGGACGAGCAGTACTTC | CASSGPGEWDEQYF
TRBD1 | TRBJ2-1 | TRBV5-1 | many | TGCGCCAGCAGTTACGGGACAGGGGGCTTCAATGAGCAGTTCTTC | CASSYGTGGFNEQFF
TRBD1 | TRBJ2-7 | TRBV4-1 | few | TGCGCCAGCAGCCAACCTACAGGGGGGAGGTACGAGCAGTACTTC | CASSQPTGGRYEQYF
. | TRBJ2-7 | TRBV4-3 | many | TGCGCCAGCAGCCAAGATTGGGGTCTATCGGGGGAGCAGTACTTC | CASSQDWGLSGEQYF
. | TRBJ1-4 | TRBV20-1 | . | TGCAGTGCTAGAGAAAAATTCGGACAGACAGTGAATGAAAAACTGTTTTTT | CSAREKFGQTVNEKLFF
. | TRBJ1-2 | TRBV20-1 | few | TGCAGTGCTAGAGTTAACAGAAACTATGGCTACACCTTC | CSARVNRNYGYTF
. | TRBJ2-1 | TRBV11-1 | many | TGTGCCAGCAGCTTAAACTATCCCAATGAGCAGTTCTTC | CASSLNYPNEQFF
. | TRBJ1-2 | TRBV28 | . | TGTGCCACCTCAGAGCCCTATGGCTACACCTTC | CATSEPYGYTF
TRBD1 | TRBJ2-7 | TRBV18 | many | TGTGCCAGCTCACCAAAGCAGGGGGTCTACGAGCAGTACTTC | CASSPKQGVYEQYF
. | TRBJ2-2 | TRBV6-4 | many | TGTGCCAGCAGCCTCGGGGAGAACACCGGGGAGCTGTTTTTT | CASSLGENTGELFF
. | TRBJ1-1 | TRBV6-5 | many | TGTGCCAGCAGTTACGGCCCCGAAGCTTTCTTT | CASSYGPEAFF
. | TRBJ1-2 | TRBV4-2 | few | TGTGCCAGCAGCCAAACCCCCACACCCCCGCGTAGCTATGGCTACACCTTC | CASSQTPTPPRSYGYTF
TRBD1 | TRBJ2-5 | TRBV5-1 | many | TGCGCCAGCAGCTTTGGGTCTAGGGGACAGGGAAGAGAGACCCAGTACTTC | CASSFGSRGQGRETQYF
TRBD2 | TRBJ2-1 | TRBV6-2/TRBV6-3 | few | TGTGCCAGCAGTTACGGGACTAGCGGGAACCTCTCCTACAATGAGCAGTTCTTC | CASSYGTSGNLSYNEQFF
TRBD2 | TRBJ2-1 | TRBV6-1 | . | TGTGCCAGCAGTGACTGGGCTAGCGGAGGATACAATGAGCAGTTCTTC | CASSDWASGGYNEQFF